The 7 T cell receptor beta chains listed next were all sequenced from one sample in a study of control samples from healthy donors and cancer patients. Profiled with immunoSEQ multiplex PCR; TCRdb holds only in-frame clones, not every one. The data hold around 100,000 clones, with around 90% observed a single time. The material sequenced was blood. All receptors come from a woman in her 70s in good health.

This clone was counted once. One end of the junction varies from germline; a read error may be responsible. The J gene is TRBJ2-7, the V gene TRBV5-6; 7 bases map to TRBD2. CDR1 and CDR2 (germline): SGHDT, YYEEEE. The CDR3 runs to 14 residues. CDR3 region: CATSRLADSYEQYF. DNA for the CDR3: TGTGCCACCAGCAGGCTAGCGGACTCCTACGAGCAGTACTTC. The complete variable domain, with remaining parts taken from reference TRBV5-6 and TRBJ2-7, reads DAGVTQSPTHLIKTRGQQVTLRCSPKSGHDTVSWYQQALGQGPQFIFQYYEEEERQRGNFPDRFSGHQFPNYSSELNVNALLLGDSALYLCATSRLADSYEQYFGPGTRLTVT.

The CDR3 DNA sequence: TGTGCCAGCAGCTTATCTTCTGGGGGGGAGCGCGTCAATGAGCAGTTCTTC. Translating gives CASSLSSGGERVNEQFF. The chain combines TRBV11-2 with TRBJ2-1; TRBD2 aligns across 7 bases. Trimming removed 2 bases from V and 6 bases from J; junction bases left unmatched: 13. CDR3 length equals 17 residues. Germline V gives CDR1 SGHAT, CDR2 FQNNGV.

The chain combines TRBV4-1 with TRBJ1-5; unclear D gene. This CDR3 is built from 16 residues. Germline-derived CDR1 and CDR2 are MGHRA and YSYEKL. V lost 0 bases, J lost 4 bases, and 13 bases lay in between. CDR3 sequence (DNA): TGCGCCAGCAGCCAAGATCTGGTGGCAGGAAATCAGCCCCAGCATTTT. Its translation: CASSQDLVAGNQPQHF.

J is TRBJ2-5 and V is TRBV30, with 7 bases identical to TRBD2. Germline V gives CDR1 GTSNPN, CDR2 SVGIG (reference sequence). Trimming cost V 1 base and J 4 bases; bases outside gene matches: 12. This CDR3 has 16 amino acids. The CDR3 DNA sequence: TGTGCCTGGAGTGCCAGGTGGGGCGGGAGAGGAGAGACCCAGTACTTC. Its translation: CAWSARWGGRGETQYF.

The chain employs TRBV9 and TRBJ1-3; TRBD1 aligns across 7 bases. Losses at the gene ends were 3 bases for V and 0 bases for J; bases not matched to a gene: 15. The germline V gene has CDR1 SGDLS and CDR2 YYNGEE. The CDR3 contains 19 residues. The CDR3 DNA reads as TGTGCCAGCAGCGCCCGACCCCAGACAGGGTCCCTCTCTGGAAACACCATATATTTT. Amino acids: CASSARPQTGSLSGNTIYF.

On this clone itself: One junction end disagrees with the germline gene, perhaps due to a read error. This chain joins TRBV29-1 and TRBJ1-5; possible D gene TRBD1, 6 bases. The V gene's germline CDR1 is SQVTM and CDR2 ANQGSEA. The CDR3 extends over 15 amino acids. The CDR3 is CSVEDGGGSGQAQHF. The CDR3, as DNA: TGCAGCGTTGAAGATGGGGGCGGCAGTGGTCAGGCCCAGCATTTT.

This chain links TRBV6-5 with TRBJ1-1; tentative D call: TRBD1 (5 bases). The V end was cut by 7 bases, the J end by 0 bases, with 12 bases between. From germline, CDR1 is MNHEY and CDR2 SVGAGI. The CDR3 covers 14 residues. CDR3 residues: CASTEGLLNTEAFF. The CDR3 DNA reads TGTGCCAGCACCGAGGGACTTTTGAACACTGAAGCTTTCTTT.